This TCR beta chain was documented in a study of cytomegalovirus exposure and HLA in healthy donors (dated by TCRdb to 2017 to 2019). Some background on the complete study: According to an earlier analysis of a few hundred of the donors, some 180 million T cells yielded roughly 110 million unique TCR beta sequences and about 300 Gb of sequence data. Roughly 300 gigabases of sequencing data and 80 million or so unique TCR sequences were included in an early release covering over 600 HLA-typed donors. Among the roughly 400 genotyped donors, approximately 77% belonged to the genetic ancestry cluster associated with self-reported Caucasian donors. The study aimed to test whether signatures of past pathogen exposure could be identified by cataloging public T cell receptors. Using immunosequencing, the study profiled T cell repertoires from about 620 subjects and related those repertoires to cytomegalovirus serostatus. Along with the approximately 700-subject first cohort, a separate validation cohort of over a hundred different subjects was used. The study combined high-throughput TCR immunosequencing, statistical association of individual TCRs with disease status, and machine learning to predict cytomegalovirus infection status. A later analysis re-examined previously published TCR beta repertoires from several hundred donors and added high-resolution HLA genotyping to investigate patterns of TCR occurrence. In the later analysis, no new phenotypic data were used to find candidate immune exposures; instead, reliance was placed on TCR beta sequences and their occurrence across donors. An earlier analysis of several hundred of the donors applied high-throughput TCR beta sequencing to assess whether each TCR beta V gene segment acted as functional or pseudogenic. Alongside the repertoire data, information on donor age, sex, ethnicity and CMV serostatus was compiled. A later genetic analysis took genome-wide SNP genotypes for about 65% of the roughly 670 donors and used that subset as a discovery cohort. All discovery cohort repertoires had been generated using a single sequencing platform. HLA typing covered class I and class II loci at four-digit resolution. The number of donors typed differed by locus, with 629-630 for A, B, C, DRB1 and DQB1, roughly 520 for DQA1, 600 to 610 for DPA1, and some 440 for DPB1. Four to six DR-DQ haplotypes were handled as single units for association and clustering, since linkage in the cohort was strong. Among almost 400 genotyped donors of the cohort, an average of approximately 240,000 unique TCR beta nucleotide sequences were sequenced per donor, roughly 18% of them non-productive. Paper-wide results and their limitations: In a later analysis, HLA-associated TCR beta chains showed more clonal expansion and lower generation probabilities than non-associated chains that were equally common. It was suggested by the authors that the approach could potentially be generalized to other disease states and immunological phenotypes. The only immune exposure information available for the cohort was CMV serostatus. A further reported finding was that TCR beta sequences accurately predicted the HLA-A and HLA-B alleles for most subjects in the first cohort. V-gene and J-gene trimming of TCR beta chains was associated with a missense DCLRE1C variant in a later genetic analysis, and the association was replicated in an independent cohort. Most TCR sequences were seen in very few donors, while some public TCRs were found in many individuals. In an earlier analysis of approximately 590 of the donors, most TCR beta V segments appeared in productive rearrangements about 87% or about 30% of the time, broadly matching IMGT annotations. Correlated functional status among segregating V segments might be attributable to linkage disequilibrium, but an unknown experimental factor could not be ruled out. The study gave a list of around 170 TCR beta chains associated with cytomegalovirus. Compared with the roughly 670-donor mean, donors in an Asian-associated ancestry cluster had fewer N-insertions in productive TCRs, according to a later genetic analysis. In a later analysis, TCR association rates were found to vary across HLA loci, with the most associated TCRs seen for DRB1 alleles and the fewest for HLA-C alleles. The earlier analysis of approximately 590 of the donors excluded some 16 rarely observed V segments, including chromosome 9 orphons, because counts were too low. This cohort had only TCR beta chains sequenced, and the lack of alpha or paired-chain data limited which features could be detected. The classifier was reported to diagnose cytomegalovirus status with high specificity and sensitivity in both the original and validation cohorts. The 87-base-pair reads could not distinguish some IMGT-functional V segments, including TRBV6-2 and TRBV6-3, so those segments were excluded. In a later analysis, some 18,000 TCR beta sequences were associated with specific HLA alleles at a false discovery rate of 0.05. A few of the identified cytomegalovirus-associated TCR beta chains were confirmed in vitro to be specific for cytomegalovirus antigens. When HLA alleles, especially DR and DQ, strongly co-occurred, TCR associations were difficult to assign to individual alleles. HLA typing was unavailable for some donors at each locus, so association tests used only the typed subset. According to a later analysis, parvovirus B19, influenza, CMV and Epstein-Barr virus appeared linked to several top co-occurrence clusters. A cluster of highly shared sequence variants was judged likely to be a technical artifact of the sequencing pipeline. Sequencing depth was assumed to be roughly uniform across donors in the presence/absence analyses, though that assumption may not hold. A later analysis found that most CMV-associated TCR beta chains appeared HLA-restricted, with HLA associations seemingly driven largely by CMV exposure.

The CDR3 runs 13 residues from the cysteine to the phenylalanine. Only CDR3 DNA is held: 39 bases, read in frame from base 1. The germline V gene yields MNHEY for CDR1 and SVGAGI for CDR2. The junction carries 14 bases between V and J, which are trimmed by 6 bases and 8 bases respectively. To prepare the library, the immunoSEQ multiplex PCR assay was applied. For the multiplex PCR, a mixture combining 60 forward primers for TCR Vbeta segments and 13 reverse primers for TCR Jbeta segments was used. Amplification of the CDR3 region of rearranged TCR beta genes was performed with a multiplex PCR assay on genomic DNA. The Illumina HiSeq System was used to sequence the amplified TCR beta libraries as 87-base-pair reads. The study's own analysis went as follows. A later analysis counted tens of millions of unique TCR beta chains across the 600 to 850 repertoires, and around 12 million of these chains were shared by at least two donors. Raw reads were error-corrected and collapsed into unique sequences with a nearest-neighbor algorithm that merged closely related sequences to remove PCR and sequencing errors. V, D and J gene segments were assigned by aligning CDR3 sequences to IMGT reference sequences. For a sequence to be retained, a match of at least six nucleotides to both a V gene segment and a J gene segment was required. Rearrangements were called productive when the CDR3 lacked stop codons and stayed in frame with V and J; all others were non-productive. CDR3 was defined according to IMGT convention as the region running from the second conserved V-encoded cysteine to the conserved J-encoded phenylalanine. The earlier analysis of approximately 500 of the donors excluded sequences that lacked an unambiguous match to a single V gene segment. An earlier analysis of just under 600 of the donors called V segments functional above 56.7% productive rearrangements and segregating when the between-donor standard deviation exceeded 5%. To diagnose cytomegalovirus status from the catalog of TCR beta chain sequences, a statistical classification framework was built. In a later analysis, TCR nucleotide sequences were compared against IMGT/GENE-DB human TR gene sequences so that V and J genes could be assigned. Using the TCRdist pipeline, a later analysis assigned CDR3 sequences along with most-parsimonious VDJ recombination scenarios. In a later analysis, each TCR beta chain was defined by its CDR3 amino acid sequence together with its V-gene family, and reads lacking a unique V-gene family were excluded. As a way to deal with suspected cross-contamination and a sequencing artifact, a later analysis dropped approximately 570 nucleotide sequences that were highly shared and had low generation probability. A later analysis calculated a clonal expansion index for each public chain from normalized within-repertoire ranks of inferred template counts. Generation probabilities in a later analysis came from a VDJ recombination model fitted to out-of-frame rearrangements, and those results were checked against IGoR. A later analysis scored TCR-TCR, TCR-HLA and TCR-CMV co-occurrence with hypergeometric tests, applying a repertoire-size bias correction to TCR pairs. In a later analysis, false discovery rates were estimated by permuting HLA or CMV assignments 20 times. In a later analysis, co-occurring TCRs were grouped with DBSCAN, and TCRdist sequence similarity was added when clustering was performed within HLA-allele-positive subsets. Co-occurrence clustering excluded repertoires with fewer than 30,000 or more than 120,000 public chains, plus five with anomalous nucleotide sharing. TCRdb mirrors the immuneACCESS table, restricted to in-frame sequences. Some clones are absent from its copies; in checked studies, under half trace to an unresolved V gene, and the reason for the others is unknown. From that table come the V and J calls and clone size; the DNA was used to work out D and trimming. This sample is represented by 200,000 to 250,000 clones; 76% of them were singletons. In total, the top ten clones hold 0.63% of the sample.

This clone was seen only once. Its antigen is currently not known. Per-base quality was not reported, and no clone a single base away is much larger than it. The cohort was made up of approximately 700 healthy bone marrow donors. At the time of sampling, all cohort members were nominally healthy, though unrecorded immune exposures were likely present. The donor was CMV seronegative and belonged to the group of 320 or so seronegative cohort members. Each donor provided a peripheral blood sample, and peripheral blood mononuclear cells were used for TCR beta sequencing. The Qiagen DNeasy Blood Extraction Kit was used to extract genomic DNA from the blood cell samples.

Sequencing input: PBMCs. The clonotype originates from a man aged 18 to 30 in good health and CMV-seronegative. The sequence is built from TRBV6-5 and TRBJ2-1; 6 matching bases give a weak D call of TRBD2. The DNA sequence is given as TGTGCCAGCAGGGGGACGGGAGCGGATGAGCAGTTCTTC. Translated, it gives CASRGTGADEQFF.